The 6 T cell receptor beta chains below come from one sample, sequenced in a study of PD-L1 blockade in urothelial cancer. Using immunoSEQ multiplex PCR, the repertoire was profiled, and TCRdb retains in-frame clones only, with some absent. The sample contains under 40,000 clones, more than 85% of which appear only once. Sequenced material: PBMCs, taken around atezolizumab (anti-PD-L1) treatment. These receptor sequences come from a man in his sixties with urothelial cancer.

The rearrangement uses TRBV6-1 and TRBJ2-7, with TRBD2 matching over 9 bases. Trimming took 9 bases from V and 2 from J; bases not matched to a gene: 11. Per the germline V gene, CDR1 is MNHNS and CDR2 is SASEGT. This CDR3 region has 15 residues. This chain's CDR3 is CASSDLAGHTYEQYF. The CDR3 DNA is TGTGCCAGTTCTGATCTAGCGGGGCATACCTACGAGCAGTACTTC.

This chain connects TRBV28 to TRBJ1-4; TRBD1 aligns across 7 bases. The germline V gene has CDR1 MDHEN and CDR2 SYDVKM. With 7 bases clipped from V and 7 bases from J, the junction kept 9 bases outside the gene matches. The CDR3 has 14 amino acids. The CDR3, as DNA: TGTGCCAGCATCCCCAGGGACAGATTTGAAAAACTGTTTTTT. Protein product: CASIPRDRFEKLFF.

In DNA, the CDR3 is TGTGCCAGCAGCTCCCAGGGGGCGTCCTACGAGCAGTACTTC. This encodes CASSSQGASYEQYF. The chain is built from TRBV7-8 and TRBJ2-7; 8 nucleotides match TRBD1. The V gene end was trimmed by 4 bases and the J gene end by 1 base; junction bases not matched to a gene: 3. Per the germline V gene, CDR1 is SGHVS and CDR2 is FQNEAQ. The length of the CDR3 is 14 residues.

V gene TRBV18 combines with J gene TRBJ2-5, with 9 bases lining up with TRBD1. This CDR3 is built from 14 residues. Unmatched junction bases numbered 4, after V lost 3 bases and J lost 5 bases. Germline assignment: CDR1 KGHSH and CDR2 LQKENI. The CDR3, as DNA: TGTGCCAGCTCACCTGGGACAGGGCTGGAGACCCAGTACTTC. Its translation: CASSPGTGLETQYF.

The V call is TRBV11-1, the J call TRBJ2-7, with TRBD2 identical over 8 bases. The junction had 4 bases not matched to a gene; V was cut back by 4 bases and J by 5 bases. Germline CDR1 reads SGHAT; CDR2 reads FQDESV (reference sequence). This CDR3 comprises 13 residues. The CDR3 DNA follows: TGTGCCAGCAGCTCGGGGGGGATCCACGAGCAGTACTTC. Its translation: CASSSGGIHEQYF.

This chain connects TRBV11-2 to TRBJ1-6; maybe TRBD1 (5 bases). The CDR3 loop spans 14 amino acids. V was cut by 2 bases and J by 14 bases, with 16 bases left in between. Per the germline V gene, CDR1 is SGHAT and CDR2 is FQNNGV. CDR3 sequence: CASSLSNKGQTLHF. CDR3 nucleotide sequence: TGTGCCAGCAGCTTAAGCAACAAGGGGCAAACCCTCCACTTT.